Presented here are 21 T cell receptor beta chains from one specimen sequenced in a study of blood T cell repertoires in COVID-19. The repertoire was sequenced with immunoSEQ multiplex PCR; TCRdb's copy has only in-frame clones and lacks some. Of roughly 290,000 clones in the sample, about 90% were seen once. Sequenced sample: PBMCs or T cells enriched from blood (not recorded which). Receptor source: a woman aged 18-35 years with acute COVID-19.

The V call is TRBV28, the J call TRBJ2-3, with TRBD1 matching over 9 bases. Germline values: CDR1 MDHEN, CDR2 SYDVKM. The V segment lost 4 bases and the J segment 2 bases; nucleotides outside the gene matches: 7. The CDR3 is 16 amino acids. CDR3 sequence (DNA): TGTGCCAGCAGTTCCCCGGGACAGGGAAACACAGATACGCAGTATTTT. Amino acid sequence: CASSSPGQGNTDTQYF.

The V call is TRBV3-1 (or the pseudogene TRBV3-2), the J call TRBJ2-7; 9 positions agree with TRBD2. The CDR3 consists of 18 residues. Germline CDR1 and CDR2: LGHDT and YNNKEL (reference sequence). After removal of 4 bases from V and 5 bases from J, the junction contained 18 bases not matched to a gene. CDR3 amino acids: CASSRRGVRSGRGHEQYF. The CDR3 region has the DNA TGTGCCAGCAGCCGGCGGGGGGTTCGTAGCGGGAGAGGCCACGAGCAGTACTTC.

The rearrangement uses TRBV5-1 and TRBJ2-1; weak D call: TRBD2 (5 bases). This CDR3 region has 14 residues. V gave up 0 bases and J gave up 6 bases, with 10 bases separating them. Germline CDR1 reads SGHRS; CDR2 reads YFSETQ. CDR3 coding DNA: TGCGCCAGCAGCTTGGCTAGCCTAGGCAATGAGCAGTTCTTC. Protein product: CASSLASLGNEQFF. Together with reference TRBV5-1 and TRBJ2-1, the CDR3 gives the full variable domain: KAGVTQTPRYLIKTRGQQVTLSCSPISGHRSVSWYQQTPGQGLQFLFEYFSETQRNKGNFPGRFSGRQFSNSRSEMNVSTLELGDSALYLCASSLASLGNEQFFGPGTRLTVL.

The chain joins TRBV28 to TRBJ2-3; possible D gene TRBD2, 5 bases. V lost 0 bases and J lost 3, with 13 bases in between. This CDR3 is built from 16 residues. Germline loops: CDR1 MDHEN, CDR2 SYDVKM. Here the CDR3 DNA reads TGTGCCAGCAGTTTATGGCCCGGGGAGATGACAGATACGCAGTATTTT. Residues: CASSLWPGEMTDTQYF.

About this clone: A much larger clone differs from this one at a single base, so this may be a read error. The chain joins TRBV7-6 to TRBJ2-3, with 8 bases fitting TRBD2. The V segment lost 4 bases and the J segment 1 base; nucleotides outside the gene matches: 1. The CDR3 has 14 residues. The germline V gene encodes CDR1 SGHVS and CDR2 FNYEAQ. The chain's CDR3 is CASSWGLGTDTQYF. CDR3 nucleotide sequence: TGTGCCAGCAGCTGGGGACTAGGCACAGATACGCAGTATTTT.

This chain uses TRBV5-5 with TRBJ1-5; TRBD1 matches 9 bases. After removal of 0 bases from V and 4 bases from J, the junction contained 2 bases not matched to a gene. The CDR3 runs to 15 residues. The germline gives CDR1 SGHKS, CDR2 YYEKEE (reference sequence). CDR3 protein: CASSLVGTGNQPQHF. The CDR3 nucleotides are TGTGCCAGCAGCTTGGTCGGGACAGGGAATCAGCCCCAGCATTTT.

V usage is TRBV5-1 and J usage is TRBJ2-7; tentatively, D is TRBD2 (5 bases). The germline V gene has CDR1 SGHRS and CDR2 YFSETQ. The CDR3 runs 15 residues. Trimming stripped 0 bases from V and 7 bases from J, with 17 bases between. This CDR3 reads CASSLAIFGDREQYF. In nucleotides, the CDR3 is TGCGCCAGCAGCTTGGCCATTTTCGGGGATAGGGAGCAGTACTTC.

This chain joins TRBV4-1 and TRBJ1-3; D is perhaps TRBD1 (5 bases). There are 16 residues in the CDR3. V was pared by 1 base and J by 0 bases, with 10 bases between. Per germline, CDR1 MGHRA and CDR2 YSYEKL. The CDR3 loop is CASSQGRTRSGNTIYF. The CDR3 DNA is TGCGCCAGCAGCCAAGGGCGGACACGCTCTGGAAACACCATATATTTT.

V usage is TRBV19 and J usage is TRBJ1-6; no reliable D call. This CDR3 region has 16 residues. CDR1 is LNHDA, CDR2 SQIVND, per germline (reference sequence). The germline V and J ends were trimmed by 10 bases and 0 bases, with 16 bases remaining between them. The CDR3 DNA reads TGTGCCACCCAACGGTCCGGGAACTCCTATAATTCACCCCTCCACTTT. It is translated as CATQRSGNSYNSPLHF.

Only one count was recorded for this clone. The chain links TRBV5-3 to TRBJ1-5; the D is unclear. TRBV5-3 is an open reading frame whose function is uncertain. The CDR3 runs to 15 residues. V was shortened by 2 bases and J by 0 bases, with 9 bases between the two germline ends. The CDR3 loop is CARSFVRHSNQPQHF. The CDR3 nucleotides are TGTGCCAGAAGCTTCGTCAGACATAGCAATCAGCCCCAGCATTTT.

This clone was detected once. V and J are TRBV5-1 and TRBJ1-3; TRBD1 aligns across 7 bases. This CDR3 has 15 amino acids. CDR1 and CDR2 from the germline V gene are SGHRS and YFSETQ. V shed 4 bases, J shed 4 bases, and the junction held 8 bases outside the gene matches. CDR3 protein: CASSMTGYSGNTIYF. The DNA for the CDR3 is TGCGCCAGCAGCATGACAGGGTATTCAGGAAACACCATATATTTT.

About this clone itself: Other nucleotide sequences from this sample produce the same CDR3. The rearrangement links TRBV6-5 to TRBJ1-1; unclear D gene. The CDR3 spans 15 residues. Trimming took 0 bases from V and 0 from J, leaving 8 bases between them. CDR1 and CDR2 from the germline V gene are MNHEY and SVGAGI. The CDR3 sequence: CASSYSGSLNTEAFF. The CDR3 region has the DNA TGTGCCAGCAGTTACTCGGGCAGCTTGAACACTGAAGCTTTCTTT.

The chain carries TRBV7-6 and TRBJ2-2, with TRBD1 matching over 11 bases. V trimming: 5 bases; J trimming: 2 bases; junction bases outside the gene matches: 19. Germline V gives CDR1 SGHVS, CDR2 FNYEAQ. The CDR3 extends over 21 amino acids. CDR3 in amino acids: CASSGRTGGFSGERNTGELFF. The CDR3 DNA sequence: TGTGCCAGCAGCGGCCGGACAGGGGGCTTCTCGGGAGAGCGAAACACCGGGGAGCTGTTTTTT.

CDR3 bases: TGTGCCAGCAGTTTGTCAGGGGTAATGAACGAGCAGTACTTC. Encoded protein: CASSLSGVMNEQYF. V is TRBV27 and J is TRBJ2-7; tentative D call: TRBD1 (6 bases). V was pared by 3 bases and J by 5 bases, with 14 bases between. The germline V gene encodes CDR1 MNHEY and CDR2 SMNVEV (reference sequence). The CDR3 is 14 amino acids.

The chain combines TRBV7-9 with TRBJ1-2; unclear D gene. The germline V gene has CDR1 SEHNR and CDR2 FQNEAQ (reference sequence). The CDR3 covers 13 residues. V was cut by 2 bases and J by 4 bases, with 8 bases left in between. The CDR3 is CASSLQEGYGYTF. CDR3 DNA sequence: TGTGCCAGCAGCTTACAGGAAGGCTATGGCTACACCTTC.

In its sample, this clone was seen once. The rearrangement joins TRBV25-1 to TRBJ1-2, with D possibly being TRBD1 (6 bases). The CDR3 has 16 amino acids. Trimming cost V 0 bases and J 8 bases, with 19 bases left between them. From germline, CDR1 is MGHDK and CDR2 SYGVNS. The CDR3 loop reads CASSEYPRRGEGGYTF. CDR3 DNA sequence: TGTGCCAGCAGTGAATATCCCCGCAGGGGAGAAGGGGGCTACACCTTC.

V is TRBV5-1 and J is TRBJ2-2; 13 bases line up with TRBD2. CDR3 size: 18 residues. Per germline, CDR1 SGHRS and CDR2 YFSETQ. Unmatched junction bases numbered 10, after V lost 2 bases and J lost 6 bases. CDR3 coding DNA: TGCGCCAGCAGCTTCCCGGGACTAGCGGGAAAAGTCTCCGGGGAGCTGTTTTTT. This codes for CASSFPGLAGKVSGELFF.

Only one count was recorded for this clone. The chain has TRBV7-9 and TRBJ2-1, with TRBD1 as a possible D gene (5 bases). The length of the CDR3 is 14 residues. Between the trimmed V and J ends, which lost 1 base and 8 bases, there was a span of 12 bases. Germline V lookup: CDR1 SEHNR, CDR2 FQNEAQ (reference sequence). Written as DNA, the CDR3 is TGTGCCAGCAGCTTAGAGGGGATATCCCATGAGCAGTTCTTC. Protein: CASSLEGISHEQFF.

This chain links TRBV18 with TRBJ1-1; 9 bases are shared with TRBD1. The CDR3 covers 18 residues. Germline V lookup: CDR1 KGHSH, CDR2 LQKENI. V lost 3 bases to trimming and J lost 1 base; unmatched junction nucleotides: 12. The CDR3 protein is CASSPADRGSYKNTEAFF. The CDR3 region has the DNA TGTGCCAGCTCACCTGCTGACAGGGGGAGTTATAAGAACACTGAAGCTTTCTTT.

The chain employs TRBV18 and TRBJ1-2; D gene unclear. Germline CDR1 and CDR2: KGHSH and LQKENI. CDR3 length: 12 amino acids. The V end was cut by 6 bases, the J end by 12 bases, with 17 bases between. DNA of the CDR3: TGTGCCAGCTCCTCATCGGCCCTCGGGAACACCTTC. Translation gives CASSSSALGNTF. Full variable domain (rest looked up from reference TRBV18 and TRBJ1-2): NAGVMQNPRHLVRRRGQEARLRCSPMKGHSHVYWYRQLPEEGLKFMVYLQKENIIDESGMPKERFSAEFPKEGPSILRIQQVVRGDSAAYFCASSSSALGNTFGSGTRLTVV.

The chain carries TRBV20-1 and TRBJ1-4; D not resolved. Between the trimmed V and J ends, which lost 3 bases and 7 bases, there was a span of 18 bases. Per germline, CDR1 DFQATT and CDR2 SNEGSKA (reference sequence). The CDR3 loop spans 15 amino acids. CDR3: CSASSRNLRTEKLFF. The CDR3 DNA reads TGCAGTGCTAGTTCCAGGAACCTACGAACTGAAAAACTGTTTTTT.